A selection of T cell receptor beta chains follows, all from one sample in a study of blood T cell repertoires in COVID-19. Sequencing used immunoSEQ multiplex PCR; TCRdb keeps in-frame clones, though not all of them. The sample has 44,000 or so clones, 70% to 90% seen once; the top ten hold around 9.8%. Specimen: peripheral blood. The receptors were sampled from a human donor in a cohort sampled during active COVID-19. CDR3s leave out the opening cysteine and the closing phenylalanine or tryptophan. Part of the rows lack a size; the others show once, few, many or a class for expanded clones.

j_call v_call clone_size cdr3_aa
TRBJ1-1 TRBV2 few ASGSALRFGF
TRBJ2-2 TRBV9 . ASSVAVLTGELF
TRBJ2-1 TRBV6-5 . ASSYEEVRF
TRBJ1-6 TRBV9 few ASSSRGTGGGSPLH
TRBJ2-5 TRBV7-3 . ASSLRGPSGGTNQETQY
TRBJ1-1 TRBV27 . ASSSTRQGTNTEAF
TRBJ1-2 TRBV30 . AWSPPLQGSGYT
TRBJ2-6 TRBV9 . ASSVYRNKDAGANVLT
TRBJ2-2 TRBV6-4 . ASSGGGLDTGELF
TRBJ1-1 TRBV19 . ASSISGAGTEAF
TRBJ2-7 TRBV7-8 . ASSPGIVHEQY
TRBJ2-7 TRBV19 few ASSLPGSGYEQY
TRBJ1-2 TRBV14 . ASSQDRGGGYT
TRBJ2-2 TRBV9 . ASSDDSRGTGELF
TRBJ1-2 TRBV11-2 . ASSSQGHYGYT
TRBJ2-1 TRBV12-3/TRBV12-4 . ASSGGLYNEQF
TRBJ2-2 TRBV6-6 once ASSQGGQGNTGELF
TRBJ2-2 TRBV30 . ASQGTGELF
TRBJ1-2 TRBV7-9 . ASSRRDGYT
TRBJ1-4 TRBV4-3 . ASTTERGLAEKLF
TRBJ1-5 TRBV7-2 . ASSPGQGSGIQPQH
TRBJ1-2 TRBV5-1 . ASSFGLDRDYGYT
TRBJ1-3 TRBV5-6 . ASSLGQGGGNTIY
TRBJ2-3 TRBV9 . ASSVTSGGFTDTQY
TRBJ1-1 TRBV5-8 few ASSRGQVVTEAF
TRBJ2-3 TRBV7-3 . ASSFSYTDTQY
TRBJ2-5 TRBV6-2/TRBV6-3 . ASSYGIGRGSGETQY
TRBJ2-5 TRBV7-2 . ASSFTGGRETQY
TRBJ1-6 TRBV30 . AGSSEGRGYNSPLH
TRBJ2-3 TRBV18 . ASSSLDRGPDTQY
TRBJ1-4 TRBV29-1 . SVEVPGQGADEKLF
TRBJ1-1 TRBV9 . ASSGPPGRATEAF
TRBJ2-7 TRBV30 once AWTGALSYEQY
TRBJ1-1 TRBV13 medium-sized ASSGQEGLNTEAF
TRBJ1-5 TRBV2 . ASSRGRGTQPQH
TRBJ2-3 TRBV6-2/TRBV6-3 few ASSYGGTPTDTQY
TRBJ1-2 TRBV5-6 . ASSLGSTYGYT
TRBJ1-3 TRBV7-9 . ASSRTGSGNTIY
TRBJ2-4 TRBV9 . ASSPGLALAKNIQY
TRBJ2-3 TRBV9 . ASSLTGGADTQY
TRBJ1-1 TRBV7-9 . ASSSTTTFGEGAF
TRBJ2-5 TRBV2 . ASTQGQGGRETQY
TRBJ2-5 TRBV18 . ASSPSLGGGETQY
TRBJ2-1 TRBV5-1 . ASSSGTSGDEQF
TRBJ1-1 TRBV9 once ASNQDGMNTEAF
TRBJ2-5 TRBV2 . ASGQQGGQIRETQY
TRBJ2-6 TRBV7-8 . ASSLGHPGANVLT
TRBJ2-3 TRBV5-1 . ASSLDLASTDTQY
TRBJ2-1 TRBV6-5 . ASSPGGRNEQF
TRBJ1-1 TRBV2 . ASSAAGVRGLTEAF